The 23 T cell receptor beta chains below were found in one sample sequenced in a study of molecular identifiers for immune sequencing clone quantification. TCRdb re-called the PCR reads with MiXCR, one entry per CDR3 protein. The table records around 460,000 distinct CDR3 sequences, around 21% of them present only once. The sequencing sample was made of naive CD8+ T cells from blood, with Jurkat cell RNA spiked in. This sample's subset: FACS-sorted CD8+CD4-CCR7+CD45RA+ naive T cells. The origin of the receptors is a human donor in good health. Some libraries in this study had Jurkat cell RNA spiked in.

This clonotype was recorded at least ten times. The chain links TRBV28 to TRBJ2-7; tentative D call: TRBD1 (6 bases). V lost 3 bases and J lost 0, with 15 bases in between. This CDR3 comprises 16 residues. Germline values: CDR1 MDHEN, CDR2 SYDVKM. In nucleotides, the CDR3 is TGTGCCAGCAGTTTGAAAGGGGGACAAACCTCCTACGAGCAGTACTTC. Its protein is CASSLKGGQTSYEQYF.

Many counts were recorded for this clonotype. The chain couples TRBV7-2 to TRBJ2-1, with a tentative D call TRBD2 (5 bases). The germline CDR1 and CDR2 sequences are SGHTA and FQGNSA. V lost 2 bases to trimming and J lost 0 bases, with 11 bases between them. The CDR3 spans 16 residues. CDR3 residues: CASSLKEGSSYNEQFF. The CDR3, as DNA: TGTGCCAGCAGCTTAAAAGAGGGCAGCTCCTACAATGAGCAGTTCTTC.

To note about this clonotype: This sequence may be a read error, since a much larger clone differs from it by one base. The chain joins TRBV4-3 to TRBJ1-1, with D tentatively TRBD1 (6 bases). Germline assignment: CDR1 LGHNA and CDR2 YSLEER. V dropped 4 bases and J dropped 6 bases, with 18 bases sitting between them. The CDR3 covers 15 residues. For the CDR3, the DNA is TGCGCCAGCAGCCGCACCCCAGGGGAAGCCGCTGAAGCTTTCTTT. Its protein product is CASSRTPGEAAEAFF.

This clonotype turned up a few times. The rearrangement links TRBV13 to TRBJ1-1, with D tentatively TRBD1 (6 bases). The germline V and J ends were trimmed by 8 bases and 4 bases, with 14 bases remaining between them. The germline V gene has CDR1 PRHDT and CDR2 FYEKMQ (reference sequence). The CDR3 is 13 residues long. The CDR3 DNA reads as TGTGCCAGCGGTCTGGGGACATCCACTGAAGCTTTCTTT. The encoded protein is CASGLGTSTEAFF.

In its sample, this clonotype was seen a few times. The V and J genes are TRBV20-1 and TRBJ2-7; D call uncertain. The CDR3 runs to 14 residues. V was clipped by 4 bases and J by 1 base, with 14 bases between them. Looked up from germline, CDR1 is DFQATT and CDR2 is SNEGSKA (reference sequence). The CDR3 is CSANWQAKSYEQYF. CDR3 in DNA: TGCAGTGCTAATTGGCAGGCAAAATCCTACGAGCAGTACTTC.

This clonotype was found a few times. The rearrangement links TRBV14 to TRBJ1-6; D unclear. CDR3 length: 13 amino acids. Germline V lookup: CDR1 SGHDN, CDR2 FVKESK. V dropped 3 bases and J dropped 10 bases, with 10 bases sitting between them. CDR3: CASSHTTRSPLHF. The CDR3 region has the DNA TGTGCCAGCAGCCATACGACCCGCTCACCCCTCCACTTT. The full variable domain, its missing parts supplied by reference TRBV14 and TRBJ1-6, is EAGVTQFPSHSVIEKGQTVTLRCDPISGHDNLYWYRRVMGKEIKFLLHFVKESKQDESGMPNNRFLAERTGGTYSTLKVQPAELEDSGVYFCASSHTTRSPLHFGNGTRLTVT.

The rearrangement joins TRBV15 to TRBJ1-1; D unresolved. Trimming removed 4 bases from V and 0 bases from J, with 12 bases in between. CDR1 and CDR2 from the germline V gene are LNHNV and YYDKDF (reference sequence). CDR3 size: 15 residues. The CDR3 DNA follows: TGTGCCACCAGCACCAACTTCGGGGTGAACACTGAAGCTTTCTTT. Amino acid sequence: CATSTNFGVNTEAFF.

In this sample, this clonotype turned up many times. The gene calls are TRBV2 and TRBJ2-3; the match to TRBD2 covers 8 bases. The CDR3 sequence is 13 residues long. The germline V gene encodes CDR1 SNHLY and CDR2 FYNNEI. Trimming cost V 7 bases and J 6 bases; bases outside gene matches: 6. CDR3 sequence (DNA): TGTGCCAGCAACGAGCGGGGGTACGATACGCAGTATTTT. Translation: CASNERGYDTQYF.

The chain couples TRBV7-9 to TRBJ2-1; TRBD1 agrees at 9 bases. J lost 7 bases, V lost 5 bases, and 9 bases had no gene match. This CDR3 is built from 15 residues. CDR1 is SEHNR, CDR2 FQNEAQ, per germline (reference sequence). The CDR3 region has the DNA TGTGCCAGCAGCACCTCCGGGACAGGGCAAAATGAGCAGTTCTTC. The encoded protein is CASSTSGTGQNEQFF.

This clonotype has more than one count but fewer than ten. CDR3 amino acids: CASSETVGNEQFF. In DNA form, the CDR3 reads TGTGCCAGCAGTGAGACCGTGGGTAATGAGCAGTTCTTC. The chain links TRBV27 to TRBJ2-1, with D uncertain. CDR1 and CDR2 (germline): MNHEY, SMNVEV (reference sequence). Between the trimmed V and J ends, which lost 5 bases and 7 bases, there was a span of 12 bases. The CDR3 consists of 13 residues.

As regards this clonotype: Possible read error: a much larger clone is one base away. V and J are TRBV4-3 and TRBJ2-3; 9 bases match TRBD2. Germline V lookup: CDR1 LGHNA, CDR2 YSLEER. This CDR3 is built from 17 residues. As DNA, the CDR3 is TGCGCCGGCAGCCAACGTTGGCGGGGGGGTCTGACAGATACGCAGTATTTT. It specifies CAGSQRWRGGLTDTQYF.

The genes are TRBV6-2 or TRBV6-3 and TRBJ1-2, with D perhaps matching TRBD1 (6 bases). V was pared by 4 bases and J by 7 bases, with 22 bases between. This CDR3 is built from 16 residues. Per germline, CDR1 MNHEY and CDR2 SVGEGT. CDR3 sequence: CASSFLGQGRGCGYTF. The CDR3 DNA sequence: TGTGCCAGCAGTTTCTTGGGACAAGGCCGAGGCTGTGGCTACACCTTC.

There are a few counts of this clonotype. The J gene is TRBJ2-2, the V gene TRBV7-2; D is undetermined. CDR1 is SGHTA and CDR2 is FQGNSA in the germline V gene. V was cut by 1 base and J by 7 bases, with 7 bases left in between. The CDR3 sequence is 13 residues long. This CDR3 is CASSLVGRGELFF. The CDR3, as DNA: TGTGCCAGCAGCTTAGTGGGTCGCGGGGAGCTGTTTTTT.

V and J are TRBV19 and TRBJ2-7, with D unresolved. Trimming stripped 1 base from V and 4 bases from J, with 8 bases between. The V gene's germline CDR1 is LNHDA and CDR2 SQIVND (reference sequence). This CDR3 comprises 13 residues. CDR3 in DNA: TGTGCCAGTAGTATAGGGTTGGGGTACGAGCAGTACTTC. It specifies CASSIGLGYEQYF.

The chain is built from TRBV29-1 and TRBJ2-2, with no clear D. There are 13 residues in the CDR3. V lost 5 bases and J 6 bases, leaving 13 bases between the germline ends. Looked up from germline, CDR1 is SQVTM and CDR2 is ANQGSEA. The CDR3 is CSVWPKLSGELFF. In nucleotides, the CDR3 is TGCAGCGTTTGGCCTAAACTCTCCGGGGAGCTGTTTTTT.

The chain's CDR3 is CSARNGGLGETQYF. The CDR3 nucleotides read TGCAGTGCTAGGAACGGGGGGTTAGGAGAGACCCAGTACTTC. The gene calls are TRBV20-1 and TRBJ2-5; 7 nucleotides line up with TRBD2. The CDR3 loop spans 14 amino acids. Per the germline V gene, CDR1 is DFQATT and CDR2 is SNEGSKA (reference sequence). J gave up 4 bases and V 3 bases, and 8 bases lay outside the gene matches.

Concerning this clonotype: A much larger clonotype is one base distant, so this may be a read error. V usage is TRBV27 and J usage is TRBJ1-6; D uncertain. V shed 3 bases and J shed 7 bases, with 13 bases lying between them. Germline V gene sequence: CDR1 MNHEY, CDR2 SMNVEV (reference sequence). The CDR3 runs 15 residues. The CDR3 DNA follows: TGTGCCAGCAGTTTGCTACTCGCCGTAAATTCACCCCTCCACTTT. Amino acids: CASSLLLAVNSPLHF.

This clonotype was recorded at least ten times. The V call is TRBV27, the J call TRBJ2-3; 9 bases are shared with TRBD2. Trimming removed 5 bases from V and 1 base from J; junction bases left unmatched: 4. CDR3 length: 15 residues. Germline V gene data show CDR1 as MNHEY and CDR2 as SMNVEV (reference sequence). The CDR3 protein is CASSPLAGRTDTQYF. The CDR3 bases are TGTGCCAGCAGTCCTCTAGCGGGACGCACAGATACGCAGTATTTT.

In its sample, this clonotype was seen a few times. V gene TRBV27 combines with J gene TRBJ2-1; TRBD2 aligns across 9 bases. Germline assignment: CDR1 MNHEY and CDR2 SMNVEV (reference sequence). V dropped 7 bases and J dropped 8; count of bases not matched to a gene: 9. CDR3 length equals 14 residues. The CDR3 reads CASKWSSGIYEQFF. For the CDR3, the DNA is TGTGCCAGCAAGTGGTCTAGCGGGATCTATGAGCAGTTCTTC.

This clonotype was seen repeatedly, ten times or more. DNA of the CDR3: TGCGCCAGCAGCTTGGGCATTTCCTACGAGCAGTACTTC. Residues: CASSLGISYEQYF. The chain has TRBV5-1 and TRBJ2-7; D is undetermined. V lost 0 bases, J lost 1 base, and 5 bases lay in between. The CDR3 is made up of 13 amino acids. CDR1 is SGHRS and CDR2 is YFSETQ in the germline V gene.

The CDR3 bases are TGTGCCTGGAGTGTACTAAATCCCCAACAATGGGCCAAAAACATTCAGTACTTC. Its protein product is CAWSVLNPQQWAKNIQYF. This chain links TRBV30 with TRBJ2-4, with D hard to call. Germline V CDR1 and CDR2: GTSNPN, SVGIG (reference sequence). This CDR3 is 18 amino acids long. V dropped 0 bases and J dropped 1 base, with 19 bases sitting between them.

This clonotype was seen at least ten times. V and J are TRBV4-3 and TRBJ2-7; no reliable D call. V was cut by 2 bases and J by 2 bases, with 13 bases left in between. The CDR3 runs 15 residues. The germline V gene encodes CDR1 LGHNA and CDR2 YSLEER. The CDR3 coding sequence is TGCGCCAGCAGCCAATTAGCCGGGCCGACCTACGAGCAGTACTTC. This gives the protein CASSQLAGPTYEQYF.

This clonotype occurred many times. The V and J genes are TRBV29-1 and TRBJ2-3, with 13 bases lining up with TRBD2. Germline CDR1 reads SQVTM; CDR2 reads ANQGSEA. The CDR3 consists of 18 residues. V trimming: 0 bases; J trimming: 2 bases; junction bases outside the gene matches: 8. The CDR3 sequence: CSVEEAGTSGEYTDTQYF. The CDR3 DNA sequence: TGCAGCGTTGAAGAGGCTGGGACTAGCGGGGAATACACAGATACGCAGTATTTT.